The TCR beta chain described here comes from a study of blood T cell repertoires in COVID-19. Overall study context: The origin of the acute and convalescent COVID-19 samples was the United States, Italy and Spain. T cells, B-cell-depleted T cells, or PBMCs supplied cDNA or gDNA.

Authors' methods: Amplification of reference gene primers was used by the study to estimate nucleated cell counts. Measured with immunoSEQ multiplex PCR; TCRdb has only the in-frame clones, and not every one. V and J calls and clone size follow that table, whereas D and trimming were derived from the DNA. Of 110,000 to 150,000 clones listed, roughly three quarters were seen once; the top ten hold over 8.5%. V was pared by 4 bases and J by 6 bases, with 20 bases between. This CDR3 comprises 16 residues. Germline CDR1 MNHEY, CDR2 SMNVEV (reference sequence). Sequenced: peripheral blood. The chain uses TRBV27 and TRBJ2-3, with D tentatively TRBD2 (7 bases). This TCR was recovered from a man between 45 and 60 years old with active or convalescent COVID-19. The CDR3 nucleotides read TGTGCCAGCAGTTCCCAAAGGGGGGGGATGGGTGATACGCAGTATTTT. Protein product: CASSSQRGGMGDTQYF.